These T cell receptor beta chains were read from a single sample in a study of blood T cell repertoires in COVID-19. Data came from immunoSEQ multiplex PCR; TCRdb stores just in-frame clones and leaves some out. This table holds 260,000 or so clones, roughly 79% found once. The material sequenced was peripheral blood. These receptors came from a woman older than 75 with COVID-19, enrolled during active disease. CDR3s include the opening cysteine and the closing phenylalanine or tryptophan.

CDR3 protein: CASSLAGGVLEQYF
CDR3 length: 14
V gene: TRBV11-2

CDR3 protein: CASSHLWDDRIYGYTF
CDR3 length: 16
V gene: TRBV3-1/TRBV3-2

CDR3 protein: CASSPRLAGENEQFF
CDR3 length: 15
V gene: TRBV11-2

CDR3 protein: CASSLVAVNTEAFF
CDR3 length: 14
V gene: TRBV5-6

CDR3 protein: CASSLHLAGGINEQFF
CDR3 length: 16
V gene: TRBV3-1/TRBV3-2

CDR3 protein: CAWIRNTGIGGF
CDR3 length: 12
V gene: TRBV30

CDR3 protein: CASSQDIALSGYTF
CDR3 length: 14
V gene: TRBV3-1/TRBV3-2

CDR3 protein: CASSQTGINYGYTF
CDR3 length: 14
V gene: TRBV6-6

CDR3 protein: CASSLAGYGAQPQHF
CDR3 length: 15
V gene: TRBV7-9

CDR3 protein: CASSQGQGRNTIYF
CDR3 length: 14
V gene: TRBV4-1

CDR3 protein: CATSGPRGNQPQHF
CDR3 length: 14
V gene: TRBV24-1

CDR3 protein: CASSPSWGQLNTEAFF
CDR3 length: 16
V gene: TRBV14

CDR3 protein: CASSIQGVNSPLHF
CDR3 length: 14
V gene: TRBV19

CDR3 protein: CASLGNVMNTEAFF
CDR3 length: 14
V gene: TRBV6-5

CDR3 protein: CATSRVLRADTEAFF
CDR3 length: 15
V gene: TRBV15

CDR3 protein: CASSQFLSGSEAFF
CDR3 length: 14
V gene: TRBV3-1/TRBV3-2

CDR3 protein: CASSWDRGTEAFF
CDR3 length: 13
V gene: TRBV19

CDR3 protein: CASSWTQGATEAFF
CDR3 length: 14
V gene: TRBV11-3

CDR3 protein: CSVALGGGGTEAFF
CDR3 length: 14
V gene: TRBV29-1

CDR3 protein: CASSPRDRASSYNEQFF
CDR3 length: 17
V gene: TRBV13

CDR3 protein: CASSHGTALTEAFF
CDR3 length: 14
V gene: TRBV3-1/TRBV3-2

CDR3 protein: CSVSASGSQETQYF
CDR3 length: 14
V gene: TRBV29-1

CDR3 protein: CASAMPGQGDYEQYF
CDR3 length: 15
V gene: TRBV18

CDR3 protein: CAWNQREVHEQFF
CDR3 length: 13
V gene: TRBV30

CDR3 protein: CASSSTGNTEAFF
CDR3 length: 13
V gene: TRBV5-1

CDR3 protein: CAWSPGQGGSYGYTF
CDR3 length: 15
V gene: TRBV30

CDR3 protein: CASSPNLAGSPYEQYF
CDR3 length: 16
V gene: TRBV18

CDR3 protein: CASSGGTGNTEAFF
CDR3 length: 14
V gene: TRBV6-5

CDR3 protein: CASSLSTNNEKLFF
CDR3 length: 14
V gene: TRBV5-1

CDR3 protein: CASSASQEVLAVTDTQYF
CDR3 length: 18
V gene: TRBV3-1/TRBV3-2

CDR3 protein: CSEGQGARETQYF
CDR3 length: 13
V gene: TRBV29-1

CDR3 protein: CAWSLNRGRYQPQHF
CDR3 length: 15
V gene: TRBV30

CDR3 protein: CASSPPGGKNQPQHF
CDR3 length: 15
V gene: TRBV18

CDR3 protein: CASRGEQGIYGYTF
CDR3 length: 14
V gene: TRBV27

CDR3 protein: CASSLAPGKKSTDTQYF
CDR3 length: 17
V gene: TRBV7-2

CDR3 protein: CASSGVSRETQYF
CDR3 length: 13
V gene: TRBV10-1

CDR3 protein: CASSAGQGIGNEQFF
CDR3 length: 15
V gene: TRBV9

CDR3 protein: CASNLFRNTEAFF
CDR3 length: 13
V gene: TRBV7-2

CDR3 protein: CASSFLGTSTDTQYF
CDR3 length: 15
V gene: TRBV28

CDR3 protein: CSVKGTSGSNYEQFF
CDR3 length: 15
V gene: TRBV29-1

CDR3 protein: CAISESHRLSSYEQYF
CDR3 length: 16
V gene: TRBV10-3

CDR3 protein: CASNLEGAREKLFF
CDR3 length: 14
V gene: TRBV2

CDR3 protein: CASSQDPGRRDTQYF
CDR3 length: 15
V gene: TRBV4-3

CDR3 protein: CASSEGRVAYNSPLHF
CDR3 length: 16
V gene: TRBV10-2

CDR3 protein: CASSSGLAGNHEQFF
CDR3 length: 15
V gene: TRBV5-6